This entry features one T cell receptor beta chain sequence. Its specificity is not known. Trimming took off 6 bases at V and 0 bases at J, with 13 bases between the two ends. Germline V gives CDR1 LNHNV, CDR2 YYDKDF (reference sequence). The CDR3 length is 15 residues. Time point noted: week 47, end of study. Topical imiquimod accompanied each vaccine dose, which consisted of 300 ug of mutant IDH1 20-mer peptide. The data are from a study of a mutant IDH1 vaccine in newly diagnosed glioma. Study-wide background: Treated patients had a mean age of about 44 years and a sex split that was roughly 62% male and 37.5% female.

The table came from immunoSEQ multiplex PCR; TCRdb's copy has only in-frame clones and leaves some out. The sample shows 40,000 to 50,000 clones, 82% of them seen only once. This receptor was identified in a man younger than 35 with glioma. Some clones in this sample may be carry-over from other donors' samples. The material was PBMCs, obtained from a glioma patient whose treatment included an IDH1 peptide vaccine. This rearrangement joins TRBV15 to TRBJ2-3; D is uncertain. CDR3 bases: TGTGCCACCAGTCCGCTCGCCTCTAGCACAGATACGCAGTATTTT. This codes for CATSPLASSTDTQYF.